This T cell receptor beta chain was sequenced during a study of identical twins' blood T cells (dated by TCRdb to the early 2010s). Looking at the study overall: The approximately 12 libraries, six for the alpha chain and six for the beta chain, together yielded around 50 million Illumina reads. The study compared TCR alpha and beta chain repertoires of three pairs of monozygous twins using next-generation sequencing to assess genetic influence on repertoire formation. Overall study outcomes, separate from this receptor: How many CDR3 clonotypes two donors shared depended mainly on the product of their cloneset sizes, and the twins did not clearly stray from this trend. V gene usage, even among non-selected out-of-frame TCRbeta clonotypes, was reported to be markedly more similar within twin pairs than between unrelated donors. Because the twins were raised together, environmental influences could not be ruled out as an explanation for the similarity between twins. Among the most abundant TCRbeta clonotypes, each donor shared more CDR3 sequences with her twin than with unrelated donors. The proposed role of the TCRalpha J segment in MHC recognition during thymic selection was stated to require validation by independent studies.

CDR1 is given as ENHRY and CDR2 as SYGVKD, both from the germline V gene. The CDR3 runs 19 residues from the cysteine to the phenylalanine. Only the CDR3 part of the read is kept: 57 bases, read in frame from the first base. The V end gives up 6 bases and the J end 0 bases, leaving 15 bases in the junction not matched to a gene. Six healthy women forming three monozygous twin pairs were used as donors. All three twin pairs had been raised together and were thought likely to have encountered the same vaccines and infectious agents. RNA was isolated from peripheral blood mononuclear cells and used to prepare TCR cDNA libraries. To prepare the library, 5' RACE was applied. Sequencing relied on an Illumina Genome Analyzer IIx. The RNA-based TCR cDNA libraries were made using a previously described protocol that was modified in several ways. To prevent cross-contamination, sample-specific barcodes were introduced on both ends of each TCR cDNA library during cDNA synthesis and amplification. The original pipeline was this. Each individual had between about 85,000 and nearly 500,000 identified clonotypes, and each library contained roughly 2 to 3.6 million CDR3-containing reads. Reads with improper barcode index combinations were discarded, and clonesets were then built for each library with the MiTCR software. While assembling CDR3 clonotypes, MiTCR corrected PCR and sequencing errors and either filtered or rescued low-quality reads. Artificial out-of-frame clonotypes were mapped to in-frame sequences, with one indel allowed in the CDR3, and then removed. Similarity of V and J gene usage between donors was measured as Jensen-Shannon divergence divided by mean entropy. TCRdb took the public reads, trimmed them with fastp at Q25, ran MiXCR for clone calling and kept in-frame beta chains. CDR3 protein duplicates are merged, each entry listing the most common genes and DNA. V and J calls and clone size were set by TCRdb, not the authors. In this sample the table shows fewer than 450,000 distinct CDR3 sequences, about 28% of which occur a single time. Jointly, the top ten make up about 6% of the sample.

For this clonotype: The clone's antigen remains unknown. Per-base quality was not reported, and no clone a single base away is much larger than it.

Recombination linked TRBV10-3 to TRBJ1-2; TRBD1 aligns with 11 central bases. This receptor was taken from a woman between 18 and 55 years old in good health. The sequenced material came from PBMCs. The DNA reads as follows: TGTGCCATCAGACCCCAGGACAGGGGGCCCCAAAGTTCTAACTATGGCTACACCTTC. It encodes CAIRPQDRGPQSSNYGYTF.